The clone carrying this T cell receptor beta chain showed up many times. Antigen unknown. This sample is drawn from a study of regulatory T cells in long-lasting Graves disease. General study findings and limits: Patients with persistent Graves' had lower TCR diversity than newly diagnosed patients.

Time point indicated: newly diagnosed GD, antithyroid drugs for less than 3 months. TCR sequences were obtained from RNA taken from PBMCs. V lost 6 bases and J lost 2, with 7 bases in between. This CDR3 spans 12 amino acids. Researchers made TCR beta libraries by using iRepertoire HTBI primers and running Arm-PCR on CDR3 regions. TCRdb reanalysed the multiplex PCR reads using MiXCR and keeps one entry per CDR3 protein. Found here are roughly 440,000 distinct CDR3 sequences, less than 20% of them singletons; the top ten hold 23%. The data were also submitted as part of a second study, on T cells in Graves' hyperthyroidism and ophthalmopathy.

The TCR comes from a woman aged 18-29 years with Graves disease. Specimen: peripheral blood mononuclear cells (PBMCs), collected at new diagnosis, from a patient treated with antithyroid drugs. V and J are TRBV12-3 or TRBV12-4 and TRBJ1-2; D is ambiguous. CDR3 protein: CASRPDNYGYTF. CDR3 sequence (DNA): TGTGCCAGCAGACCAGACAACTATGGCTACACCTTC.